This TCR beta chain was sequenced for a study of blood T cell repertoires in COVID-19. Overall study context: The study drew acute and convalescent COVID-19 samples from the United States, Italy and Spain. From T cells, B-cell-depleted T cells, or PBMCs came the material, which was cDNA or gDNA.

The authors' processing: For nucleated cells, counts were estimated from reference gene primer amplification. Produced via immunoSEQ multiplex PCR; TCRdb's table is partial and in-frame only. The DNA was the basis for D and trimming; V, J and clone size are from that table. In the table there are 250,000 to 300,000 clones, roughly 90% of which are singletons. V lost 7 bases to trimming and J lost 3 bases, with 15 bases between them. The CDR3 spans 15 residues. Germline CDR1 and CDR2: LNHDA and SQIVND (reference sequence). This chain uses TRBV19 with TRBJ2-2; D gene uncertain. This TCR was sampled from a woman aged 45-65 years who had recovered from COVID-19. The sequencing input was peripheral blood. CDR3 DNA: TGTGCCAGTACTGCGGTCGAGAGAGACACCGGGGAGCTGTTTTTT. Translation gives CASTAVERDTGELFF.